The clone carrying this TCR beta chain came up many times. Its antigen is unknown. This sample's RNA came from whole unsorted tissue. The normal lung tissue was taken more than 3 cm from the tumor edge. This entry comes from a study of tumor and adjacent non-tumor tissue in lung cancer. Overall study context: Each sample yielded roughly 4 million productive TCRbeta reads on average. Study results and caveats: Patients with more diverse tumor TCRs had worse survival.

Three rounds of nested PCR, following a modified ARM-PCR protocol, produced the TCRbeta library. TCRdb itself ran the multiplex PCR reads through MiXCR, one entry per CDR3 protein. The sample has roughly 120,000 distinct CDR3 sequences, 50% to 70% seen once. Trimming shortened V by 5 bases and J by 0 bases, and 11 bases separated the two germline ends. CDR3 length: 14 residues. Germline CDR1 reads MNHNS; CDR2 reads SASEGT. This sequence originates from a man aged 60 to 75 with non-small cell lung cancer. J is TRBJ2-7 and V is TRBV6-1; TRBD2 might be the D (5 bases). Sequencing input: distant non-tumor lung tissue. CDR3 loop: CASSRGFSSYEQYF. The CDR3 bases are TGTGCCAGCAGTCGGGGTTTCAGCTCCTACGAGCAGTACTTC.